These T cell receptor beta chains were read from a single sample in a study of shared clonotypes between healthy human individuals. Assay used: immunoSEQ multiplex PCR; TCRdb lists only in-frame clones, some missing. The sample has about 2.1 million clones, over 85% seen once. The sequenced sample was naive CD8+ T cells from PBMCs. These receptors all stem from a man aged 18-30 years in good health. Some clones in this sample may be carry-over from other donors' samples. CDR3s include the opening cysteine and the closing phenylalanine or tryptophan. A D gene is named only where the DNA matches it firmly. Clone size, where shown, is once, few, many, or a class for clones that have expanded.

clone size: .
J gene: TRBJ2-7
V gene: TRBV28
D gene: TRBD2
CDR3 protein: CASSIRDYLSYEQYF
CDR3 DNA: TGTGCCAGCAGCATTAGGGACTATTTGTCCTACGAGCAGTACTTC

clone size: .
J gene: TRBJ2-5
V gene: TRBV11-1
D gene: TRBD1
CDR3 protein: CASSPRPGTEQETQYF
CDR3 DNA: TGTGCCAGCAGCCCCCGCCCCGGGACAGAGCAAGAGACCCAGTACTTC

clone size: .
J gene: TRBJ2-1
V gene: TRBV7-8
D gene: .
CDR3 protein: CASSFPAGSSYNEQFF
CDR3 DNA: TGTGCCAGCAGCTTCCCAGCGGGTTCCTCCTACAATGAGCAGTTCTTC

clone size: .
J gene: TRBJ2-6
V gene: TRBV28
D gene: .
CDR3 protein: CASSLPAGANVLTF
CDR3 DNA: TGTGCCAGCAGCCTCCCCGCTGGGGCCAACGTCCTGACTTTC

clone size: .
J gene: TRBJ1-2
V gene: TRBV29-1
D gene: .
CDR3 protein: CSVTAQARGGFGYTF
CDR3 DNA: TGCAGCGTAACGGCACAGGCTCGGGGAGGCTTTGGCTACACCTTC

clone size: .
J gene: TRBJ2-5
V gene: TRBV28
D gene: TRBD2
CDR3 protein: CASSLALLAGTQETQYF
CDR3 DNA: TGTGCCAGCAGTTTGGCCCTACTAGCGGGGACCCAAGAGACCCAGTACTTC

clone size: .
J gene: TRBJ2-3
V gene: TRBV9
D gene: .
CDR3 protein: CASSVGGKISTDTQYF
CDR3 DNA: TGTGCCAGCAGCGTAGGTGGGAAGATTAGCACAGATACGCAGTATTTT

clone size: .
J gene: TRBJ2-1
V gene: TRBV28
D gene: .
CDR3 protein: CASRPRDTQDNEQFF
CDR3 DNA: TGTGCCAGCAGACCCCGGGACACACAAGACAATGAGCAGTTCTTC

clone size: .
J gene: TRBJ2-7
V gene: TRBV4-3
D gene: TRBD2
CDR3 protein: CASSQGSGGSYEQYF
CDR3 DNA: TGCGCCAGCAGTCAAGGGTCGGGGGGCTCCTACGAGCAGTACTTC

clone size: .
J gene: TRBJ2-1
V gene: TRBV25-1
D gene: TRBD2
CDR3 protein: CASSETSGAYNEQFF
CDR3 DNA: TGTGCCAGCAGTGAAACTAGCGGAGCTTACAATGAGCAGTTCTTC

clone size: .
J gene: TRBJ2-7
V gene: TRBV4-3
D gene: .
CDR3 protein: CASSQVTGDEQYF
CDR3 DNA: TGCGCCAGCAGCCAAGTTACGGGAGACGAGCAGTACTTC

clone size: .
J gene: TRBJ2-7
V gene: TRBV5-8
D gene: TRBD1
CDR3 protein: CASSFQGAREQYF
CDR3 DNA: TGTGCCAGCAGCTTCCAGGGGGCCAGGGAGCAGTACTTC

clone size: .
J gene: TRBJ1-1
V gene: TRBV19
D gene: .
CDR3 protein: CAITREAGPNTEAFF
CDR3 DNA: TGTGCCATCACTAGGGAGGCAGGGCCGAACACTGAAGCTTTCTTT

clone size: .
J gene: TRBJ2-1
V gene: TRBV5-1
D gene: TRBD2
CDR3 protein: CASSLAAGGPNEQFF
CDR3 DNA: TGCGCCAGCAGCTTGGCAGCGGGAGGGCCAAATGAGCAGTTCTTC

clone size: .
J gene: TRBJ2-2
V gene: TRBV27
D gene: .
CDR3 protein: CASSFRGELFF
CDR3 DNA: TGTGCCAGCAGTTTCCGGGGGGAGCTGTTTTTT

clone size: .
J gene: TRBJ1-6
V gene: TRBV4-1
D gene: .
CDR3 protein: CASSQGGGRSPLHF
CDR3 DNA: TGCGCCAGCAGCCAAGGAGGGGGGAGGTCACCCCTCCACTTT

clone size: .
J gene: TRBJ2-7
V gene: TRBV7-8
D gene: .
CDR3 protein: CASSFTGPAYEQYF
CDR3 DNA: TGTGCCAGCAGCTTCACCGGGCCGGCCTACGAGCAGTACTTC

clone size: .
J gene: TRBJ2-3
V gene: TRBV7-9
D gene: .
CDR3 protein: CAAWDFPTDTQYF
CDR3 DNA: TGTGCCGCCTGGGACTTCCCCACAGATACGCAGTATTTT

clone size: .
J gene: TRBJ2-7
V gene: TRBV4-2
D gene: .
CDR3 protein: CASSPVVGGSPRYEQYF
CDR3 DNA: TGTGCCAGCAGCCCCGTCGTGGGGGGTTCTCCCCGCTACGAGCAGTACTTC

clone size: .
J gene: TRBJ2-3
V gene: TRBV5-4
D gene: TRBD2
CDR3 protein: CASSPSSGPSTDTQYF
CDR3 DNA: TGTGCCAGCAGCCCCTCTAGCGGACCTAGCACAGATACGCAGTATTTT

clone size: .
J gene: TRBJ1-2
V gene: TRBV4-3
D gene: .
CDR3 protein: CASSQGFGESYGYTF
CDR3 DNA: TGCGCCAGCAGCCAAGGCTTCGGGGAGAGCTATGGCTACACCTTC

clone size: .
J gene: TRBJ2-6
V gene: TRBV10-3
D gene: .
CDR3 protein: CASRGFSAWGANVLTF
CDR3 DNA: TGTGCCAGCCGCGGTTTTAGTGCGTGGGGGGCCAACGTCCTGACTTTC

clone size: .
J gene: TRBJ1-2
V gene: TRBV27
D gene: TRBD1
CDR3 protein: CASSFYPGTGNRYTF
CDR3 DNA: TGTGCCAGCAGTTTTTACCCAGGGACAGGGAATAGATACACCTTC

clone size: .
J gene: TRBJ2-1
V gene: TRBV5-1
D gene: TRBD1
CDR3 protein: CASSGRDRAYNEQFF
CDR3 DNA: TGCGCCAGCAGCGGCCGGGACAGGGCCTACAATGAGCAGTTCTTC

clone size: .
J gene: TRBJ2-3
V gene: TRBV7-6
D gene: TRBD1
CDR3 protein: CASSSRQGEGTDTQYF
CDR3 DNA: TGTGCCAGCAGTTCGAGACAGGGGGAGGGGACAGATACGCAGTATTTT

clone size: .
J gene: TRBJ1-1
V gene: TRBV30
D gene: .
CDR3 protein: CAWSQATEAFF
CDR3 DNA: TGTGCCTGGAGTCAAGCCACTGAAGCTTTCTTT

clone size: .
J gene: TRBJ1-2
V gene: TRBV28
D gene: .
CDR3 protein: CASHHDYGYTF
CDR3 DNA: TGTGCCAGTCACCACGACTATGGCTACACCTTC

clone size: .
J gene: TRBJ2-1
V gene: TRBV7-9
D gene: .
CDR3 protein: CALDVYNEQFF
CDR3 DNA: TGTGCCCTGGACGTGTACAATGAGCAGTTCTTC

clone size: few
J gene: TRBJ1-1
V gene: TRBV4-1
D gene: .
CDR3 protein: CASSHQGTGTGEAFF
CDR3 DNA: TGCGCCAGCAGCCACCAGGGAACAGGGACGGGGGAAGCTTTCTTT

clone size: once
J gene: TRBJ1-1
V gene: TRBV18
D gene: TRBD1
CDR3 protein: CASSPPGQGALGDTEAFF
CDR3 DNA: TGTGCCAGCTCACCACCGGGACAGGGGGCGTTGGGGGACACTGAAGCTTTCTTT

clone size: .
J gene: TRBJ2-2
V gene: TRBV9
D gene: .
CDR3 protein: CASSVGGGTTGELFF
CDR3 DNA: TGTGCCAGCAGCGTAGGTGGAGGGACCACCGGGGAGCTGTTTTTT

clone size: .
J gene: TRBJ2-7
V gene: TRBV14
D gene: .
CDR3 protein: CASSQDSGSSYEQYF
CDR3 DNA: TGTGCCAGCAGCCAAGATTCGGGGAGCTCCTACGAGCAGTACTTC

clone size: once
J gene: TRBJ2-3
V gene: TRBV11-3
D gene: .
CDR3 protein: CASSILTGGASTDTQYF
CDR3 DNA: TGTGCCAGCAGCATACTTACCGGCGGGGCGAGCACAGATACGCAGTATTTT

clone size: .
J gene: TRBJ2-2
V gene: TRBV9
D gene: .
CDR3 protein: CASSIQSAQNTGELFF
CDR3 DNA: TGTGCCAGCAGCATTCAGAGTGCCCAAAACACCGGGGAGCTGTTTTTT

clone size: .
J gene: TRBJ2-1
V gene: TRBV28
D gene: TRBD2
CDR3 protein: CASSGTSGSYNEQFF
CDR3 DNA: TGTGCCAGCAGTGGGACTAGCGGGAGCTACAATGAGCAGTTCTTC

clone size: once
J gene: TRBJ2-1
V gene: TRBV7-6
D gene: .
CDR3 protein: CASSLNIEQFF
CDR3 DNA: TGTGCCAGCAGCTTAAACATTGAGCAGTTCTTC

clone size: .
J gene: TRBJ1-1
V gene: TRBV4-1
D gene: TRBD1
CDR3 protein: CASSQERGRGAFF
CDR3 DNA: TGCGCCAGCAGCCAAGAGAGGGGGCGCGGAGCTTTCTTT

clone size: .
J gene: TRBJ1-5
V gene: TRBV4-3
D gene: .
CDR3 protein: CASSQDRRDGNQPQHF
CDR3 DNA: TGCGCCAGCAGCCAAGATAGAAGGGACGGCAATCAGCCCCAGCATTTT

clone size: .
J gene: TRBJ2-1
V gene: TRBV9
D gene: TRBD2
CDR3 protein: CASSATSGRAFGNEQFF
CDR3 DNA: TGTGCCAGCAGCGCGACTAGCGGGAGGGCCTTTGGGAATGAGCAGTTCTTC

clone size: .
J gene: TRBJ1-1
V gene: TRBV7-9
D gene: TRBD1
CDR3 protein: CASSPDRGGGTEAFF
CDR3 DNA: TGTGCCAGCAGCCCGGACAGGGGCGGAGGCACTGAAGCTTTCTTT

clone size: .
J gene: TRBJ2-1
V gene: TRBV2
D gene: .
CDR3 protein: CASSEAFADNEQFF
CDR3 DNA: TGTGCCAGCAGTGAAGCGTTTGCAGACAATGAGCAGTTCTTC

clone size: .
J gene: TRBJ2-7
V gene: TRBV9
D gene: .
CDR3 protein: CASSVGVGVPEQYF
CDR3 DNA: TGTGCCAGCAGCGTAGGTGTGGGAGTTCCCGAGCAGTACTTC

clone size: .
J gene: TRBJ2-1
V gene: TRBV29-1
D gene: .
CDR3 protein: CSAIRGNEQFF
CDR3 DNA: TGCAGCGCGATTAGGGGGAATGAGCAGTTCTTC